This TCR beta chain emerged from a study of control samples from healthy donors and cancer patients. The CDR3 is 17 amino acids. The trim removed 7 bases at V and 7 bases at J, leaving 15 bases unmatched. The germline V gene has CDR1 LNHDA and CDR2 SQIVND (reference sequence). The method was immunoSEQ multiplex PCR; TCRdb's version includes in-frame clones alone and lacks a portion of them. The sample holds some 19,000 clones, roughly 84% seen once. The rearrangement uses TRBV19 and TRBJ1-5, with 11 bases identical to TRBD1. Specimen: PBMCs. This TCR derives from a man in his 60s with colorectal cancer. Here the CDR3 DNA reads TGTGCCAGTACCCCGATTTCCGGGACAGGGGGAAGACAGCCCCAGCATTTT. The encoded protein is CASTPISGTGGRQPQHF.